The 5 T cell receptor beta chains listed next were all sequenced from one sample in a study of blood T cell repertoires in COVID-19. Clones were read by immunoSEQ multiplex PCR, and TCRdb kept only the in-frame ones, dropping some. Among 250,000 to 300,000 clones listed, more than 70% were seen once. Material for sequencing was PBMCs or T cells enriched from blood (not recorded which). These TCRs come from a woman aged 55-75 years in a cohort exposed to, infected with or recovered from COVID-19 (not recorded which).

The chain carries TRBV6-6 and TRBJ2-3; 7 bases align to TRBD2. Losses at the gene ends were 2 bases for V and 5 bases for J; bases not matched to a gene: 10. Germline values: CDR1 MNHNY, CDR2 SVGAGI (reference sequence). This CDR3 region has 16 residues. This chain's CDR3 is CASSYGSAGDGDTQYF. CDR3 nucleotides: TGTGCCAGCAGTTACGGTTCGGCGGGAGACGGAGATACGCAGTATTTT.

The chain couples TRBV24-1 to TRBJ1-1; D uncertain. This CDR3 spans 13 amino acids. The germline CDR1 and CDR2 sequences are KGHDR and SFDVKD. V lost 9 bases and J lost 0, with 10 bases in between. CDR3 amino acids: CATGDSMNTEAFF. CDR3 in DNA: TGTGCCACCGGGGATTCCATGAACACTGAAGCTTTCTTT.

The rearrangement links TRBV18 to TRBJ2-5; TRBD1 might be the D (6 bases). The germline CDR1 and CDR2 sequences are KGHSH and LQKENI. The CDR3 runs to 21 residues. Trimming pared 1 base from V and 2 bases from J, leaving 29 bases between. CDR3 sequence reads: CASSPLLPLRSPQGPQETQYF. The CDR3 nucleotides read TGTGCCAGCTCACCACTTTTACCCCTCCGGTCACCACAGGGTCCTCAAGAGACCCAGTACTTC.

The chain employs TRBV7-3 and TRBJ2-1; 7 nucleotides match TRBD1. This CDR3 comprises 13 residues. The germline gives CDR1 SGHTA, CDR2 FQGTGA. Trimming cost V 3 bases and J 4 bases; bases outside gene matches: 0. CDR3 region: CASSLGQYNEQFF. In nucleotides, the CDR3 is TGTGCCAGCAGCTTGGGACAGTACAATGAGCAGTTCTTC.

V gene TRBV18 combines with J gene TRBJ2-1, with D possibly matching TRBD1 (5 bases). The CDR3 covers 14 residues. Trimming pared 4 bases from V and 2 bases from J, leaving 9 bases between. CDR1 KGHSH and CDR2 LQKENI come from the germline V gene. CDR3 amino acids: CASSRQGTYNEQFF. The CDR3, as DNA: TGTGCCAGCTCACGTCAGGGAACCTACAATGAGCAGTTCTTC.